The 21 T cell receptor beta chains given below trace back to one sample, sequenced in a study of T cell responses to AZD1222 COVID-19 vaccine. Sequenced by immunoSEQ multiplex PCR; TCRdb stores in-frame clones only, minus some. Of about 150,000 clones listed, 94% are singletons. The specimen comprised peripheral blood, sampled on day 0 of AZD1222 vaccination. The source of these receptors is an adult in good health.

This clone has a handful of counts. Written as DNA, the CDR3 is TGTGCCAGCAGCCGATCGGCAGCGGCGGGGGCAACAGATACGCAGTATTTT. Encoded protein: CASSRSAAAGATDTQYF. The rearrangement links TRBV11-3 to TRBJ2-3; maybe TRBD2 (7 bases). Germline V CDR1 and CDR2: SGHNT, YENEEA. V was shortened by 5 bases and J by 3 bases, with 21 bases between the two germline ends. This CDR3 is built from 17 residues.

J is TRBJ2-3 and V is TRBV11-3; possible D gene TRBD2, 5 bases. Deletions cut 2 bases from V and 7 bases from J, with 13 bases between. CDR1 and CDR2 from the germline V gene are SGHNT and YENEEA. The CDR3 runs 14 residues. The CDR3 protein is CASSLIGVSYTQYF. Here the CDR3 DNA reads TGTGCCAGCAGCTTAATCGGGGTTTCCTATACGCAGTATTTT.

The rearrangement uses TRBV5-4 and TRBJ2-3, with 8 bases lining up with TRBD1. Germline lookup yields CDR1 SGHNT and CDR2 YYREEE (reference sequence). The CDR3 extends over 17 amino acids. The J segment lost 3 bases and the V segment lost 3 bases, leaving 12 bases of the junction unmatched. This CDR3 reads CASSSVGTGGWTDTQYF. In nucleotides, the CDR3 is TGTGCCAGCAGCTCAGTAGGTACAGGGGGGTGGACAGATACGCAGTATTTT.

This chain joins TRBV6-2 or TRBV6-3 and TRBJ2-1; D is undetermined. Germline V lookup: CDR1 MNHEY, CDR2 SVGEGT. Trimming stripped 2 bases from V and 2 bases from J, with 7 bases between. This CDR3 is 14 amino acids long. The CDR3 loop is CASSYVYPYNEQFF. CDR3 nucleotides: TGTGCCAGCAGTTACGTTTACCCCTACAATGAGCAGTTCTTC.

This chain uses TRBV4-2 with TRBJ1-2; 7 bases agree with TRBD1. Germline V gene sequence: CDR1 LGHNA, CDR2 YNFKEQ. This CDR3 is built from 16 residues. With 1 base clipped from V and 4 bases from J, the junction kept 9 bases outside the gene matches. The CDR3 here is CASSQGQGASGYGYTF. The CDR3 coding sequence is TGTGCCAGCAGCCAAGGACAGGGAGCGTCAGGCTATGGCTACACCTTC.

V gene TRBV28 combines with J gene TRBJ2-7; D is possibly TRBD2 (6 bases). Germline V gives CDR1 MDHEN, CDR2 SYDVKM. CDR3 length: 13 amino acids. Trimming shortened V by 2 bases and J by 6 bases, and 11 bases separated the two germline ends. The CDR3 DNA reads TGTGCCAGCAGTTTAATGAACGGGGGCGAGCAGTACGTC. Its protein is CASSLMNGGEQYV.

V usage is TRBV6-2 or TRBV6-3 and J usage is TRBJ2-1; 8 nucleotides match TRBD2. Trimming cost V 1 base and J 9 bases; bases outside gene matches: 8. This CDR3 comprises 15 residues. CDR1 MNHEY and CDR2 SVGEGT come from the germline V gene. For the CDR3, the DNA is TGTGCCAGCAGTTACTTATCGGGAGGGAGGGGTGAGCAGTTCTTC. Translated: CASSYLSGGRGEQFF.

The CDR3 DNA sequence: TGTGCCAGTAGTATCGGGACGGCTAGCTCTGGAAACACCATATATTTT. Its translation is CASSIGTASSGNTIYF. The chain couples TRBV19 to TRBJ1-3; D is perhaps TRBD1 (5 bases). The CDR3 has 16 residues. From germline, CDR1 is LNHDA and CDR2 SQIVND (reference sequence). Trimming removed 3 bases at V and 0 bases at J, with 12 bases between. Supplemented by reference TRBV19 and TRBJ1-3, the full variable domain reads DGGITQSPKYLFRKEGQNVTLSCEQNLNHDAMYWYRQDPGQGLRLIYYSQIVNDFQKGDIAEGYSVSREKKESFPLTVTSAQKNPTAFYLCASSIGTASSGNTIYFGEGSWLTVV.

This clone was counted a single time. This chain joins TRBV5-1 and TRBJ1-3, with D maybe TRBD1 (5 bases). Germline-derived CDR1 and CDR2 are SGHRS and YFSETQ. The CDR3 runs 15 residues. V was pared by 4 bases and J by 0 bases, with 11 bases between. In DNA, the CDR3 is TGCGCCAGCAGCGGGGGGGTTACCTCTGGAAACACCATATATTTT. Its protein product is CASSGGVTSGNTIYF. Looking up the rest from reference TRBV5-1 and TRBJ1-3 gives the full variable domain: KAGVTQTPRYLIKTRGQQVTLSCSPISGHRSVSWYQQTPGQGLQFLFEYFSETQRNKGNFPGRFSGRQFSNSRSEMNVSTLELGDSALYLCASSGGVTSGNTIYFGEGSWLTVV.

The chain recombines TRBV10-3 with TRBJ1-2; D call uncertain. Germline V gene sequence: CDR1 ENHRY, CDR2 SYGVKD. The length of the CDR3 is 14 residues. V was pared by 3 bases and J by 7 bases, with 15 bases between. Here the CDR3 reads CAISDPTYLLGYTF. The CDR3 coding sequence is TGTGCCATCAGTGATCCCACGTATTTACTTGGCTACACCTTC.

The rearrangement uses TRBV4-1 and TRBJ1-1; the D gene is possibly TRBD1 (5 bases). Germline CDR1 reads MGHRA; CDR2 reads YSYEKL. CDR3 length equals 19 residues. Between the trimmed V and J ends, which lost 2 bases and 5 bases, there was a span of 27 bases. Here the CDR3 DNA reads TGCGCCAGCAGCCAATTGGCAGTAATTAGGGGCTCCGCTAGGACTGAAGCTTTCTTT. Translated, it gives CASSQLAVIRGSARTEAFF.

The chain combines TRBV18 with TRBJ1-1; 9 bases are a match to TRBD1. This CDR3 spans 16 amino acids. CDR1 KGHSH and CDR2 LQKENI come from the germline V gene. With 3 bases clipped from V and 1 base from J, the junction kept 6 bases outside the gene matches. The CDR3 reads CASSPAGQGANTEAFF. The DNA for the CDR3 is TGTGCCAGCTCACCCGCGGGACAGGGAGCGAACACTGAAGCTTTCTTT.

The rearrangement links TRBV4-2 to TRBJ1-6, with D perhaps matching TRBD1 (6 bases). The ends were cut back, 3 bases at V and 7 bases at J, with 10 bases in the middle. The CDR3 is 14 residues long. Germline V gives CDR1 LGHNA, CDR2 YNFKEQ. The CDR3 bases are TGTGCCAGCAGCCAGGGGGCGGAAAATTCACCCCTCCACTTT. It encodes CASSQGAENSPLHF.

This chain uses TRBV5-5 with TRBJ1-5, with no clear D. Per germline, CDR1 SGHKS and CDR2 YYEKEE (reference sequence). The CDR3 runs 15 residues. V was shortened by 0 bases and J by 4 bases, with 11 bases between the two germline ends. The DNA of the CDR3 is TGTGCCAGCAGCTTGGGCCTAGGGCAGAATCAGCCCCAGCATTTT. It specifies CASSLGLGQNQPQHF.

This chain links TRBV27 with TRBJ1-2; D is possibly TRBD1 (6 bases). CDR1 and CDR2 (germline): MNHEY, SMNVEV (reference sequence). Trimming removed 5 bases at V and 3 bases at J, with 13 bases between. The CDR3 is 14 residues long. The CDR3 spells CASSPRGDYYGYTF. CDR3 coding DNA: TGTGCCAGCAGTCCAAGGGGGGACTACTATGGCTACACCTTC.

This chain uses TRBV20-1 with TRBJ1-2, with 9 bases matching TRBD1. The V segment lost 8 bases and the J segment 5 bases; nucleotides outside the gene matches: 9. This CDR3 is 13 amino acids long. Germline loops: CDR1 DFQATT, CDR2 SNEGSKA (reference sequence). DNA for the CDR3: TGCAGTACTGGTGGGACAGGGCCTTATGGCTACACCTTC. Translated, it gives CSTGGTGPYGYTF.

To note about this clone: Sequence at one end of the junction differs from germline and may be a read error. V usage is TRBV20-1 and J usage is TRBJ2-1; perhaps TRBD2 as D (5 bases). Germline CDR1 is DFQATT and CDR2 is SNEGSKA (reference sequence). This CDR3 contains 11 residues. CDR3 nucleotide sequence: TGCAGTGCAAGAGGGCCCAATGAGCAGTTCTTC. Protein: CSARGPNEQFF.

The genes are TRBV2 and TRBJ2-5; D gene unclear. V was trimmed by 4 bases and J by 4 bases, leaving 4 bases between them. From germline, CDR1 is SNHLY and CDR2 FYNNEI. The CDR3 spans 11 residues. The CDR3 here is CASSGRETQYF. DNA for the CDR3: TGTGCCAGCAGTGGGAGAGAGACCCAGTACTTC.

The CDR3, as DNA: TGTGCCAGCAGCCCCTTAGGGACAGATACGCAGTATTTT. This sequence encodes CASSPLGTDTQYF. The V call is TRBV7-9, the J call TRBJ2-3; D unresolved. The V end lost 5 bases, the J end lost 3 bases, and 9 bases lay between the germline ends. CDR1 is SEHNR, CDR2 FQNEAQ, per germline (reference sequence). The CDR3 covers 13 residues.

This chain uses TRBV2 with TRBJ2-4; no firm D call. Trimming stripped 4 bases from V and 0 bases from J, with 10 bases between. CDR3 size: 15 residues. CDR1 is SNHLY and CDR2 is FYNNEI in the germline V gene. This chain's CDR3 is CASSVRQLAKNIQYF. In DNA form, the CDR3 reads TGTGCCAGCAGTGTACGTCAGCTAGCCAAAAACATTCAGTACTTC.

V usage is TRBV3-1 (or the pseudogene TRBV3-2) and J usage is TRBJ1-1, with D hard to call. Germline loops: CDR1 LGHDT, CDR2 YNNKEL (reference sequence). Trimming cost V 0 bases and J 1 base, with 3 bases left between them. This CDR3 is 13 amino acids long. CDR3 region: CASSQEWNTEAFF. DNA of the CDR3: TGTGCCAGCAGCCAAGAATGGAACACTGAAGCTTTCTTT.